The rows below give T cell receptor beta chains drawn from one sample of a study of metastatic and nonmetastatic thyroid tumors. TCRdb used MiXCR to call clones anew from the PCR reads. The sample records under 45,000 clones, 28% being singletons. Sequencing used blood. The receptors shown here come from a male donor with papillary thyroid cancer or a benign thyroid nodule (not recorded which). Some clones in this sample may be carry-over from other donors' samples. The CDR3 runs from the conserved cysteine through the conserved F or W. The D gene is left open where the match is weak. The listing skips clone size in some rows; elsewhere it reads once, few, many or a size class.

>TRBV19|TRBD2|many|TRBJ2-3
TGTGCCAGTAGCGGGGGGGCCCCAGATACGCAGTATTTT
CASSGGAPDTQYF
>TRBV6-1|NA|few|TRBJ2-7
TGTGCCAGCAGGCCCATTATGAGCTCCTACGAGCAGTACTTC
CASRPIMSSYEQYF
>TRBV2|NA|NA|TRBJ2-1
TGTGCCAGTAGGCGGGGTTATACCTCCTACAATGAGCAGTTCTTC
CASRRGYTSYNEQFF
>TRBV24-1|TRBD2|NA|TRBJ2-1
TGTGCCACCAGTGATGATCCCGGACTAGCGGGGGCCCTAGAGCAGTTCTTC
CATSDDPGLAGALEQFF
>TRBV6-2/TRBV6-3|TRBD1|NA|TRBJ2-1
TGTGCCAGCAGTTACACTCCCGACAGGGAAAATCAGCAGTTCTTC
CASSYTPDRENQQFF
>TRBV5-8|NA|NA|TRBJ2-7
TGTGCCAGCAGTCGCGTGGACTACGAGCAGTACTTC
CASSRVDYEQYF
>TRBV28|NA|few|TRBJ1-5
TGTGCCAGCATAGGATCGGGTCTTGCTCGTCAGCCCCAGCATTTT
CASIGSGLARQPQHF
>TRBV9|NA|few|TRBJ1-2
TGTGCAAGCAGCGTAACAGGCGATGTCTACACCTTC
CASSVTGDVYTF
>TRBV2|TRBD1|many|TRBJ1-2
TGTGCCAGCACCCCCAGGGGGGTAGGGGGCTACACCTTC
CASTPRGVGGYTF
>TRBV20-1|NA|many|TRBJ2-3
TGCAGTGCACGCCAGGGAGGAGATACGCAGTATTTT
CSARQGGDTQYF
>TRBV7-8|TRBD1|many|TRBJ1-1
TGTGCCAGCAGCTTTTCAGGGGGCGGCGAAGCTTTCTTT
CASSFSGGGEAFF
>TRBV18|TRBD1|many|TRBJ2-2
TGTGCCAGCTCAGCTGGGACAGGGTTGAACACCGGGGAGCTGTTTTTT
CASSAGTGLNTGELFF
>TRBV6-4|NA|many|TRBJ2-3
TGTGCCAGCAGTGACCAGAGTTCTGGGGGGGGCCTAGATACGCAGTATTTT
CASSDQSSGGGLDTQYF
>TRBV7-3|TRBD2|NA|TRBJ2-3
TGTGCCAGCAGCCCAAATGTAGCGGGGTCCGGGGATACGCAGTATTTT
CASSPNVAGSGDTQYF
>TRBV19|TRBD1|NA|TRBJ2-2
TGTGCCAGTAGTAGAGACAGGGACACCGGGGAGCTGTTTTTT
CASSRDRDTGELFF
>TRBV2|NA|NA|TRBJ2-2
TGTGCCAGCAGGGTTGAGGGAGGTACCGGGGAGCTGTTTTTT
CASRVEGGTGELFF
>TRBV20-1|TRBD1|many|TRBJ2-7
TGCAGTGCCCTAGCCCCGGGACAGGGCTCCTACGAGCAGTACTTC
CSALAPGQGSYEQYF
>TRBV20-1|TRBD2|NA|TRBJ2-3
TGCAGTGCTAGAGATCTTTTTCTAGCGGGAAGCACAGATACGCAGTATTTT
CSARDLFLAGSTDTQYF